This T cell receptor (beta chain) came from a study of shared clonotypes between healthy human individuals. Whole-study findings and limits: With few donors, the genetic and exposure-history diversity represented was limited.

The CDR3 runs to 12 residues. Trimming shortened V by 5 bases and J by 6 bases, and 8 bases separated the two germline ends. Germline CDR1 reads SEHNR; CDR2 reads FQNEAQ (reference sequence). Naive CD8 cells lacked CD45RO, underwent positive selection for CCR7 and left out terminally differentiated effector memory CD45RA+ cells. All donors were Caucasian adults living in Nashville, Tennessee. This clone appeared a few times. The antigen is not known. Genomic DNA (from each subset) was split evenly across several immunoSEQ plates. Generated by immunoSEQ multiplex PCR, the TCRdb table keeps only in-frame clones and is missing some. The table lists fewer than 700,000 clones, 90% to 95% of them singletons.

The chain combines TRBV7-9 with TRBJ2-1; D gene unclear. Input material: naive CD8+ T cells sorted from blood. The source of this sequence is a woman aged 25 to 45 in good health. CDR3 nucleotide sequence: TGTGCCAGCAGCCCTTTTCCCAATGAGCAGTTCTTC. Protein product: CASSPFPNEQFF.